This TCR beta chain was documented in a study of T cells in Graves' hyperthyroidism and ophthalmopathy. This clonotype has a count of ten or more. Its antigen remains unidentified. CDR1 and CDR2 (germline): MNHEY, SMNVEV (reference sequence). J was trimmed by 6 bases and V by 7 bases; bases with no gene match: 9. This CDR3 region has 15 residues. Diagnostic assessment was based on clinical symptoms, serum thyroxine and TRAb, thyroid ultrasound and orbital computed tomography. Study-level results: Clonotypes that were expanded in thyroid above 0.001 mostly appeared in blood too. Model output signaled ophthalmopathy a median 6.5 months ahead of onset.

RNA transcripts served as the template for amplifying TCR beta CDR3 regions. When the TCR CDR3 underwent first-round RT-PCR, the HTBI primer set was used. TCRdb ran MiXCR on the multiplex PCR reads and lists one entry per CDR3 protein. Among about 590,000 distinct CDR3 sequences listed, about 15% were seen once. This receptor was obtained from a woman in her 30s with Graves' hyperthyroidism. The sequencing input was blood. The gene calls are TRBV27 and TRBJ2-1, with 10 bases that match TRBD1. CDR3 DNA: TGTGCCAGCATCAGGGGACAGGGGTATGGCAATGAGCAGTTCTTC. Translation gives CASIRGQGYGNEQFF.